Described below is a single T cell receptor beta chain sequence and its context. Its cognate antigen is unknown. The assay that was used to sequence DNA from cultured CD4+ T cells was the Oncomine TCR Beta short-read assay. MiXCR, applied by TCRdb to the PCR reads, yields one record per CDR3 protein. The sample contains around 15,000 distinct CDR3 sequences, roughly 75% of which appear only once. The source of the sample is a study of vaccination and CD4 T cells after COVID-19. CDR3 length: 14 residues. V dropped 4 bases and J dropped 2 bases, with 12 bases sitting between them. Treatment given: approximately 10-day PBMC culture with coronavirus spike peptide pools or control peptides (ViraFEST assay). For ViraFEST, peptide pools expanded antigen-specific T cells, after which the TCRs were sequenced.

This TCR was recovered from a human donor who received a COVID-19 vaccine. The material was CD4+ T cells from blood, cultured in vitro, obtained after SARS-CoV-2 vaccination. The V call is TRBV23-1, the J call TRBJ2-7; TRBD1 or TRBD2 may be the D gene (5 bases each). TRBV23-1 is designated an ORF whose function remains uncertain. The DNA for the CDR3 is TGCGCCAGCAGTCCCACCGGGACCCCCTACGAGCAGTACTTC. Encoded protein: CASSPTGTPYEQYF.